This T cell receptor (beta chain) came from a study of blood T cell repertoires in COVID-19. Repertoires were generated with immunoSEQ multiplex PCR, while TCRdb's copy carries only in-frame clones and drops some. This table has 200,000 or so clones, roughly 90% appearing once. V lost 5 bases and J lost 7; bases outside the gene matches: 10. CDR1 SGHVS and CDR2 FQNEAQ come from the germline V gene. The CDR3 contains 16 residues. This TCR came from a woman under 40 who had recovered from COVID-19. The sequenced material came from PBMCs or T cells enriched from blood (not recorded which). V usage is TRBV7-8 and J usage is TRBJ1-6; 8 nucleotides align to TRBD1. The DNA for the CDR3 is TGTGCCAGCAGCCATACGCCGGGACAGGCGAATTCACCCCTCCACTTT. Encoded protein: CASSHTPGQANSPLHF. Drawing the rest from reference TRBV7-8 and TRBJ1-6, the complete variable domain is GAGVSQSPRYKVAKRGQDVALRCDPISGHVSLFWYQQALGQGPEFLTYFQNEAQLDKSGLPSDRFFAERPEGSVSTLKIQRTQQEDSAVYLCASSHTPGQANSPLHFGNGTRLTVT.